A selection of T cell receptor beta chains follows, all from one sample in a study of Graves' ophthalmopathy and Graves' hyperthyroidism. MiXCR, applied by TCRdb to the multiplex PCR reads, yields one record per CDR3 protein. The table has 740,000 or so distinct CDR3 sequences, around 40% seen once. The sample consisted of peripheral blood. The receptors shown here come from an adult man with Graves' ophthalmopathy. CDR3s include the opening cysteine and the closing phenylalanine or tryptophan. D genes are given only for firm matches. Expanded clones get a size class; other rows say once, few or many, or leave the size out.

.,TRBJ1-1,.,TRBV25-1,CASSYSSVQGSTEAFF,TGTGCCAGCAGTTACTCGTCGGTACAGGGTTCCACTGAAGCTTTCTTT
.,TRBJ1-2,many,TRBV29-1,CSGGDTAGYTF,TGCAGCGGGGGGGACACGGCTGGCTACACCTTC
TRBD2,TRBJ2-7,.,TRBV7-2,CASSDHQGLAGAYEQYF,TGTGCCAGCAGCGATCATCAGGGACTAGCGGGGGCCTACGAGCAGTACTTC
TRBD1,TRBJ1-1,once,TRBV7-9,CASSLPGGFDEAFF,TGTGCCAGCAGCTTACCAGGGGGCTTCGATGAAGCTTTCTTT
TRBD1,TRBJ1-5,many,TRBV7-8,CASSPQTGLGQPQHF,TGTGCCAGCAGCCCGCAGACAGGGTTAGGTCAGCCCCAGCATTTT
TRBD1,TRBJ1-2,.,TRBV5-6,CASSLGAGGRYGYTF,TGTGCCAGCAGCTTGGGAGCAGGGGGACGCTATGGCTACACCTTC
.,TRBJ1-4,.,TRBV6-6,CASSTYSPTNEKLFF,TGTGCCAGCAGTACCTACAGTCCAACTAATGAAAAACTGTTTTTT
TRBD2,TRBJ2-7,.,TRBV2,CASRTSGPGRAF,TGTGCCAGCAGGACTAGCGGGCCAGGGAGGGCCTTC
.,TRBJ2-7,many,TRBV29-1,CSVAGTLTSREQYF,TGCAGCGTCGCCGGGACACTGACATCTAGGGAGCAGTACTTC
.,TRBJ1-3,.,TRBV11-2,CASSVVQGSGNTIYF,TGTGCCAGCAGCGTTGTACAGGGCTCTGGAAACACCATATATTTT
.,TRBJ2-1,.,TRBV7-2,CASSLWSQPSYNEQFF,TGTGCCAGCAGCTTATGGTCTCAGCCCTCCTACAATGAGCAGTTCTTC
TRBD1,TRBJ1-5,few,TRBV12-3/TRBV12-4,CASTNQGQGLGQPQHF,TGTGCCAGCACCAACCAAGGACAGGGGCTTGGTCAGCCCCAGCATTTT
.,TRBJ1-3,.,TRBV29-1,CSVEDGRAATGNTIYF,TGCAGCGTTGAAGATGGGAGGGCCGCGACTGGAAACACCATATATTTT
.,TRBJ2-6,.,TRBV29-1,CSVGRAGANVLTF,TGCAGCGTTGGCAGGGCTGGGGCCAACGTCCTGACTTTC
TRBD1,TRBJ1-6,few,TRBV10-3,CASSYLPRTGESPLHF,TGTGCCAGCAGTTACCTCCCGAGGACAGGAGAATCACCCCTCCACTTT
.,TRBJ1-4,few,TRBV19,CASSVKGLATNEKLFF,TGTGCCAGTAGTGTAAAAGGACTCGCAACTAATGAAAAACTGTTTTTT
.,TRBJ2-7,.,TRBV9,CASSEAGSLQTYEQYF,TGTGCCAGCAGCGAGGCCGGGTCGCTTCAAACCTACGAGCAGTACTTC
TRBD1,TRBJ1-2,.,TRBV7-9,CASRRGTANYGYTF,TGTGCCAGCAGGCGAGGGACAGCTAACTATGGCTACACCTTC
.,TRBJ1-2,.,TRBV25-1,CASSDPRTATYGYTF,TGTGCCAGCAGTGATCCCCGGACAGCCACCTATGGCTACACCTTC
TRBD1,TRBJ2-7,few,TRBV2,CASRETGLSSYEQYF,TGTGCCAGCAGGGAGACAGGGTTAAGCTCCTACGAGCAGTACTTC
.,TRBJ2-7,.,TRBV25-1,CASLGGLPTYEQYF,TGTGCCAGCTTGGGCGGGCTACCTACCTACGAGCAGTACTTC
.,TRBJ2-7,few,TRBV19,CASSTGYTYEQYF,TGTGCCAGTAGTACGGGTTACACCTACGAGCAGTACTTC
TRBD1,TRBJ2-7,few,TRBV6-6,CASSYARDRADYEQYF,TGTGCCAGCAGTTACGCCCGGGACAGGGCCGACTACGAGCAGTACTTC
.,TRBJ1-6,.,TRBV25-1,CASSERHLNSPLHF,TGTGCCAGCAGTGAAAGACACCTAAATTCACCCCTCCACTTT